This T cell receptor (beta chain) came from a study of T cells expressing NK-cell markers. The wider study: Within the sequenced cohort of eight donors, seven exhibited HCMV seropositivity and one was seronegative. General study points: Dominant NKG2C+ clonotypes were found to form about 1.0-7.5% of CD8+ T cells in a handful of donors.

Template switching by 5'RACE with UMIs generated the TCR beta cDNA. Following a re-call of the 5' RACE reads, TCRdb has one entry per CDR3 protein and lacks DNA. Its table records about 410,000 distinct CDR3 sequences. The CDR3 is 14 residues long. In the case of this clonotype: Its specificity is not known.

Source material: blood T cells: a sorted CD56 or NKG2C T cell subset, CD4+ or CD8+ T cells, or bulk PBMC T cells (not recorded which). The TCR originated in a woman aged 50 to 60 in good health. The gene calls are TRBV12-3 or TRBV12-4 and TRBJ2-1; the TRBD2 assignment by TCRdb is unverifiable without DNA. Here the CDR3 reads CASRTLVLSNEQFF.